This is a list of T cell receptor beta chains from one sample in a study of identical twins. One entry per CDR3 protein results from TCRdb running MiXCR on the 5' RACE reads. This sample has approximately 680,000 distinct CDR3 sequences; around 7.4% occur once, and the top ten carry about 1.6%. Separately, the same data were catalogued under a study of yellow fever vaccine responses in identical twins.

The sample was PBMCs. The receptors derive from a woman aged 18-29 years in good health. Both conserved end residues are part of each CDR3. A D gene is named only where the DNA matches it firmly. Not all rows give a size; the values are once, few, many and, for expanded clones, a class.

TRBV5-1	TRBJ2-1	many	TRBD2	TGCGCCAGCAGCTTGGGGAGCGGGATAGTCTACAATGAGCAGTTCTTC	CASSLGSGIVYNEQFF
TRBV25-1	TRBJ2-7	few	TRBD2	TGTGCCAGCGGCAGCGGGAGCTCCTACGAGCAGTACTTC	CASGSGSSYEQYF
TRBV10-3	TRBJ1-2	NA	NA	TGTGCCATCAGTGGACAGTCCCTCTATGGCTACACCTTC	CAISGQSLYGYTF
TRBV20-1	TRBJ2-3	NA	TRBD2	TGCAGTGCTAGAGATGGGACTAGCGGGAGAGGGGGTACGCAGTATTTT	CSARDGTSGRGGTQYF
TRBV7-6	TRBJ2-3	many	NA	TGTGCCAGCAGCTTAGTGGCGGCAGATACGCAGTATTTT	CASSLVAADTQYF
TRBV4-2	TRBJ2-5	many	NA	TGTGCCAGCAGCCAAGATATTCAAGAGACCCAGTACTTC	CASSQDIQETQYF
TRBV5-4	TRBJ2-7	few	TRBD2	TGTGCCAGCAGCTTGGCCTCTTTGGTGTCCAGGGAGGGGCCCTACGAGCAGTACTTC	CASSLASLVSREGPYEQYF
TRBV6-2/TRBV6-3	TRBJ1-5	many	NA	TGTGCCAGCAAACACAGGGTTAGCAATCAGCCCCAGCATTTT	CASKHRVSNQPQHF
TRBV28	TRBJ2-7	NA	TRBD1	TGTGCCAGCAGAACAGGGGGCATTAATACGAAGCAGTACTTC	CASRTGGINTKQYF
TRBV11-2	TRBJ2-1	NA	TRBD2	TGTGCCAGCAGCTTAGGAGGGGGGTATTTCCCCATTAGCGGGAGAGAGCAGTTCTTC	CASSLGGGYFPISGREQFF
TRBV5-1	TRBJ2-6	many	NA	TGCGCCAGCAGCTTGGAGGGCTCTGGGGCCAACGTCCTGACTTTC	CASSLEGSGANVLTF
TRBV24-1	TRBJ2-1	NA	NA	TGTGCCACCAGTGATTTCAAGGGGGGCCTTTACAATGAGCAGTTCTTC	CATSDFKGGLYNEQFF
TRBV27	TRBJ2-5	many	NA	TGTGCCAGCAGCCAGAACGGAGGAGCTAAAGAGACCCAGTACTTC	CASSQNGGAKETQYF
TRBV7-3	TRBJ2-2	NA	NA	TGTGCCAGCAGTCCGGGAGAAAGGGAGCTGTTTTTT	CASSPGERELFF
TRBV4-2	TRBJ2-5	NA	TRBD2	TGTGCCAGCAGCCTCTCACGTCAGGGAGGGAGCGAGACCCAGTACTTC	CASSLSRQGGSETQYF
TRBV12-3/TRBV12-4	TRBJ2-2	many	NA	TGTGCCAGCAGCCCGACTGGGTCCACCGGGGAGCTGTTTTTT	CASSPTGSTGELFF
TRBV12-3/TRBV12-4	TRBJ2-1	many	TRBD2	TGTGCCAGCAGAGCCGGGGGGGCCCTGAGCTACAATGAGCAGTTCTTC	CASRAGGALSYNEQFF
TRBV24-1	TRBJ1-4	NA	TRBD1	TGTGCCACCAGTGACCAAACGACAGGGGGTGAAACCGAAAAACTGTTTTTT	CATSDQTTGGETEKLFF
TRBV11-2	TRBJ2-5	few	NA	TGTGCCAGCAGCTTTCGTGGTGTGAGAGAGACCCAGTACTTC	CASSFRGVRETQYF
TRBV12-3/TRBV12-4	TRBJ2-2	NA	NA	TGTGCCAGCAGACCCCAGGGGGGTGCCGGGGAGCTGTTTTTT	CASRPQGGAGELFF
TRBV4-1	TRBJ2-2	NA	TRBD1	TGCGCCAGCAGCCAATACAGGGGGCCTGGGATCGGGGAGCTGTTTTTT	CASSQYRGPGIGELFF
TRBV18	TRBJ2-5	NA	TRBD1	TGTGCCAGCTCACCATTCCAGGGGGAAATTGTGACCCAGTACTTC	CASSPFQGEIVTQYF
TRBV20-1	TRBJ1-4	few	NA	TGCAGTGCTATTATGGGGCTGTGGACTAATGAAAAACTGTTTTTT	CSAIMGLWTNEKLFF
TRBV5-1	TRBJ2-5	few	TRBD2	TGCGCCAGCAGCTTACTAGCGGGGGCCCTACAAGAGACCCAGTACTTC	CASSLLAGALQETQYF
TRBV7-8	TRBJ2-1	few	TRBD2	TGTGCCAGCAGCCTATTACTAGCGGGAGAAAATGAGCAGTTCTTC	CASSLLLAGENEQFF
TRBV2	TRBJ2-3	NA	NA	TGTGCCAGCAGGCCGGGACTGGGGGGTGATACGCAGTATTTT	CASRPGLGGDTQYF
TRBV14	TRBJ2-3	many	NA	TGTGCCAGCAGCCATCCTCGGGATCGCACAGATACGCAGTATTTT	CASSHPRDRTDTQYF